This TCR beta chain comes out of a study of CD8 T cells in Susac syndrome. Study context: Patients with Susac syndrome were, at the time of blood collection, therapy-naive, maintained on corticosteroids, or maintained on intravenous immunoglobulin alone.

V was cut by 4 bases and J by 3 bases, with 19 bases left in between. The CDR3 loop spans 16 amino acids. Looked up from germline, CDR1 is SEHNR and CDR2 is FQNEAQ (reference sequence). Reverse transcription of roughly 0.45 to 1 ug RNA used random hexamers. TCRdb reprocessed the immunoSEQ multiplex PCR reads via MiXCR and lists one record per CDR3 protein. The data show 50,000 to 55,000 distinct CDR3 sequences, roughly 94% seen once. What was sequenced was CD8+ T cells from PBMCs. V usage is TRBV7-9 and J usage is TRBJ2-7; possible D gene TRBD1, 6 bases. The TCR sequence derives from a human donor with Susac syndrome. CDR3 residues: CASSSTWPGAFYEQYF. CDR3 coding DNA: TGTGCCAGCAGCTCGACTTGGCCAGGGGCATTCTACGAGCAGTACTTC.